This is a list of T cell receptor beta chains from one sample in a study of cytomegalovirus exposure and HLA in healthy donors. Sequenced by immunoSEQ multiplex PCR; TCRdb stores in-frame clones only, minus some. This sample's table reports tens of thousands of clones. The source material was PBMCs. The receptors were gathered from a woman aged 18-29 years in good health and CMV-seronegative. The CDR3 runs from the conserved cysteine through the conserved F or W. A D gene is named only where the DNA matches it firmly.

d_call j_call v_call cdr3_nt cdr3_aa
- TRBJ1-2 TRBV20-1 TGCAGTGCCTATCGGGGAGGCTACACCTTC CSAYRGGYTF
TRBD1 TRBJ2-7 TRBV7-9 TGTGCCAGCAGCTTAGGACAGGGGCCTCCCCAATACTTC CASSLGQGPPQYF
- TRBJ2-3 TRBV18 TGTGCCAGCTCACCACCCACAGGACGAGGCACAGATACGCAGTATTTT CASSPPTGRGTDTQYF
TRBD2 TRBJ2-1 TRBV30 TGTGCCTGGAGTGGGGCGGGAGTAACGTACAATGAGCAGTTCTTC CAWSGAGVTYNEQFF
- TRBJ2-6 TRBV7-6 TGTGCCAGCAGCTTAGGGGGGGATGGGGCCAACGTCCTGACTTTC CASSLGGDGANVLTF
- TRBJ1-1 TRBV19 TGTGCCAGTAGTGCCCAACAGGGGAACACTGAAGCTTTCTTT CASSAQQGNTEAFF
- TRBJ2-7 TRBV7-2 TGTGCCAGCAGCTTGATGAGCTCCTACGAGCAGTACTTC CASSLMSSYEQYF
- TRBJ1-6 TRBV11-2 TGTGCCAGCAGCTTTCAGTGGAGCTCCTATAATTCACCCCTCCACTTT CASSFQWSSYNSPLHF
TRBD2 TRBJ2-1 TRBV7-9 TGTGCCAGCAGCTCCCTAGCGGGACGAAGTGAGCAGTTCTTC CASSSLAGRSEQFF
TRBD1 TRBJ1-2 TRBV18 TGTGCCAGCTCCAATCGGGACAGCCCCTATGGCTACACCTTC CASSNRDSPYGYTF
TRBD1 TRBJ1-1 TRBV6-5 TGTGCCAGCAGCCCCACAGGGGACACTGAAGCTTTCTTT CASSPTGDTEAFF
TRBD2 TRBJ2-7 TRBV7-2 TGTGCCAGCAGCCCCCGGGGGGGTTTAGCGGGGGCGGGCGAGCAGTACTTC CASSPRGGLAGAGEQYF
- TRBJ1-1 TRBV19 TGTGCCAGCTACGGACAGAGGAACACTGAAGCTTTCTTT CASYGQRNTEAFF
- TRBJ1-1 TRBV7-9 TGTGCCAGCAGCTTTCGGACGGGGTCCGAAGCTTTCTTT CASSFRTGSEAFF
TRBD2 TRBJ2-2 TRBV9 TGTGCCAGCAGCGCTCTGGGACTAGCGATGAACACCGGGGAGCTGTTTTTT CASSALGLAMNTGELFF
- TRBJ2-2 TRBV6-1 TGTGCCAGCAGTGACAGGGATATCGGGGAGCTGTTTTTT CASSDRDIGELFF
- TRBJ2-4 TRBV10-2 TGCGCCAGCACCGGACGGGAAGAGGACATTCAGTACTTC CASTGREEDIQYF
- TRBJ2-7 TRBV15 TGTGCCACCAGCAGCGAGGGTCGTCGAGTGCAGTACTTC CATSSEGRRVQYF
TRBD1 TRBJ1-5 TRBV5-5 TGTGCCAGCAGCCCCAGACAGGGGGCTGGACAGCCCCAGCATTTT CASSPRQGAGQPQHF
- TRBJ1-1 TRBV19 TGTGCCAGTAGTGAGAGGGTTAGCACTGAAGCTTTCTTT CASSERVSTEAFF
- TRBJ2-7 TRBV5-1 TGCGCCAGCAGCTTGGCCCACTCCGGGGTCTACGAGCAGTACTTC CASSLAHSGVYEQYF
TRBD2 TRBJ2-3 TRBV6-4 TGTGCCAGCAGTGAGGGACTAGCGGGAGCAGATACGCAGTATTTT CASSEGLAGADTQYF